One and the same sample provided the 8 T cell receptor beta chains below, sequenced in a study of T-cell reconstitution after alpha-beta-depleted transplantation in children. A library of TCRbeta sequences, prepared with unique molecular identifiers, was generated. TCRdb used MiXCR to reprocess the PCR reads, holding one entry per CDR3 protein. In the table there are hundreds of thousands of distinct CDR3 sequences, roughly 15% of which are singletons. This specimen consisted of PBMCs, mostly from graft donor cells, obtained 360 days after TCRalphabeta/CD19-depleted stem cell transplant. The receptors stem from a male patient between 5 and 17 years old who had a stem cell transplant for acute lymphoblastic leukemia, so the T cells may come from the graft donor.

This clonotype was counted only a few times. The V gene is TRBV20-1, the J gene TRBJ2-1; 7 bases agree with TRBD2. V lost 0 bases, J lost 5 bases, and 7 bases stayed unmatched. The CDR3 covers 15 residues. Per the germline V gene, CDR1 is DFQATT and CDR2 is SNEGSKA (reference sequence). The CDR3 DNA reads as TGCAGTGCTAGAGATTTGAGCGGGGTAGACAATGAGCAGTTCTTC. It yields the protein CSARDLSGVDNEQFF.

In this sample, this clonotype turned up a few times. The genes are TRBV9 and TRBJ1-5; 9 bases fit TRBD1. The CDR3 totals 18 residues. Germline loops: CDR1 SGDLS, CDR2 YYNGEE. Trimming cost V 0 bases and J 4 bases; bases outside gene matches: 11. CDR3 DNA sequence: TGTGCCAGCAGCGTAGTCCCCCGGAGACAGGGGGGGAATCAGCCCCAGCATTTT. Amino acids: CASSVVPRRQGGNQPQHF.

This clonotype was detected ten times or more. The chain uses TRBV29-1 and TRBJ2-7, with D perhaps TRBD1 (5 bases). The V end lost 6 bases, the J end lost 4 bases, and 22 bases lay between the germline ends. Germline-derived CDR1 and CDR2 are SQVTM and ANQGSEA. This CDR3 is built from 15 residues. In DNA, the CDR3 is TGCAGCGTGGAAATAGACAGAGCCCCCGATTACGAGCAGTACTTC. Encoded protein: CSVEIDRAPDYEQYF.

The CDR3 sequence: CASTPGTSGRAGMNGELFF. CDR3 in DNA: TGTGCCAGCACCCCTGGGACTAGCGGGAGGGCCGGGATGAACGGGGAGCTGTTTTTT. The gene calls are TRBV12-3 or TRBV12-4 and TRBJ2-2; 16 positions agree with TRBD2. This CDR3 spans 19 amino acids. V dropped 7 bases and J dropped 7; count of bases not matched to a gene: 15.

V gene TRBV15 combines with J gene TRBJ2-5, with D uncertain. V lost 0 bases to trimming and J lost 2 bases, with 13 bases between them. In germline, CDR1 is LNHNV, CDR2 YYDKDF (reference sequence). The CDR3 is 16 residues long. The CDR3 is CATSRDRPDGQETQYF. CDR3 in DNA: TGTGCCACCAGCAGAGATCGGCCTGACGGGCAAGAGACCCAGTACTTC.

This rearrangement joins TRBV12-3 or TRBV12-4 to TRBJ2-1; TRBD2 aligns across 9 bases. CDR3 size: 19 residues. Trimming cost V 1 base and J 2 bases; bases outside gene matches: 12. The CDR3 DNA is TGTGCCAGCAGTTTAGAGTTGAGGGATAGCGGGAGCCCCTACAATGAGCAGTTCTTC. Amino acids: CASSLELRDSGSPYNEQFF.

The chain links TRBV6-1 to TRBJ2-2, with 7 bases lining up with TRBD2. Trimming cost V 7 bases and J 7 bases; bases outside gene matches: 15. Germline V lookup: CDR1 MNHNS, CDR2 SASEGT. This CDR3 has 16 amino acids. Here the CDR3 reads CASTFSALAIIGELFF. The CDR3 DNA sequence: TGTGCCAGCACCTTCTCGGCACTAGCGATCATCGGGGAGCTGTTTTTT.

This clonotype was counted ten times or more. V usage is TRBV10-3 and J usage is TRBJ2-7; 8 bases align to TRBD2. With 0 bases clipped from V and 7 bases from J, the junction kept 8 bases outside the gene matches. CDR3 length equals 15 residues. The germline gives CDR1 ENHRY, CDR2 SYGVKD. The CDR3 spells CAISESTSALLEQYF. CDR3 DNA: TGTGCCATCAGTGAGTCGACTAGCGCTCTCTTAGAGCAGTACTTC.